This entry is about one T cell receptor beta chain. The antigen remains undetermined. A second PCR, run for about 7 to 11 cycles, used a sample-barcoded 5' primer plus a J-beta primer mix. Each CDR3 protein is one row after TCRdb ran MiXCR on the 5' RACE reads. The table records hundreds of thousands of distinct CDR3 sequences, around 21% of them present only once. This sample is part of a study of blood T cells in healthy people across ages. Whole-study context: With template switching, about one barcoded beta molecule was captured per two T cells. Notes on the study in general: Since the PBMCs were unsorted, naive and antigen-experienced cells could not be conclusively compared. TCR beta diversity per million T cells fell roughly linearly with age. Lack of knowledge of donor CMV status possibly confounded expanded clonotype changes.

The CDR3 runs 16 residues. Per the germline V gene, CDR1 is SGHVS and CDR2 is FQNEAQ. V lost 2 bases to trimming and J lost 3 bases, with 14 bases between them. The sequenced sample was blood. This receptor was obtained from an older man in good health. The chain has TRBV7-8 and TRBJ2-1; perhaps TRBD2 as D (6 bases). The CDR3 spells CASSLILGRYYNEQFF. In DNA, the CDR3 is TGTGCCAGCAGCTTAATTCTAGGGAGGTACTACAATGAGCAGTTCTTC.